One sample yielded the 9 T cell receptor beta chains listed below, sequenced in a study of shared clonotypes between healthy human individuals. Libraries were prepared by immunoSEQ multiplex PCR; TCRdb keeps only in-frame clonotypes and omits some of them. The sample has 1.5 million to 2.5 million clones; approximately 94% are singletons. Positive CCR7 selection of CD45RO-negative cells yielded the naive CD8 cells, and terminally differentiated effector memory CD45RA+ cells were excluded. The specimen sequenced was naive CD8+ T cells sorted from blood. The receptors were gathered from a man aged 18 to 29 in good health.

This clone was found once. This chain uses TRBV27 with TRBJ2-7; 9 positions match TRBD1. The CDR3 totals 15 residues. Germline V gene data show CDR1 as MNHEY and CDR2 as SMNVEV (reference sequence). Germline trimming cut 4 bases from V and 2 bases from J; bases unmatched to any gene: 6. The CDR3 loop is CASSSTGGFAYEQYF. CDR3 nucleotide sequence: TGTGCCAGCAGTTCAACAGGGGGCTTCGCCTACGAGCAGTACTTC.

The chain uses TRBV4-1 and TRBJ1-5; D may be TRBD1 (6 bases). The CDR3 length is 15 residues. The V gene's germline CDR1 is MGHRA and CDR2 YSYEKL. Between the trimmed V and J ends, which lost 3 bases and 0 bases, there was a span of 9 bases. CDR3 sequence (DNA): TGCGCCAGCAGCCACAGACAGGTTAGCAATCAGCCCCAGCATTTT. Its translation is CASSHRQVSNQPQHF.

V gene TRBV28 combines with J gene TRBJ1-1, with D unresolved. Germline V gene lookup returns CDR1 MDHEN and CDR2 SYDVKM. CDR3 length equals 13 residues. V was trimmed by 1 base and J by 10 bases, leaving 13 bases between them. CDR3 sequence: CASSLFPEGGAFF. In DNA form, the CDR3 reads TGTGCCAGCAGTTTATTCCCCGAAGGTGGAGCTTTCTTT. The whole variable domain, remainder taken from reference TRBV28 and TRBJ1-1, is DVKVTQSSRYLVKRTGEKVFLECVQDMDHENMFWYRQDPGLGLRLIYFSYDVKMKEKGDIPEGYSVSREKKERFSLILESASTNQTSMYLCASSLFPEGGAFFGQGTRLTVV.

The rearrangement joins TRBV18 to TRBJ2-7, with TRBD1 matching 7 bases. This CDR3 has 13 amino acids. With V trimmed by 5 bases and J by 3 bases, 4 bases remained unmatched. Germline-derived CDR1 and CDR2 are KGHSH and LQKENI. The CDR3 here is CASSTGTDYEQYF. The CDR3, as DNA: TGTGCCAGCTCAACCGGGACAGACTACGAGCAGTACTTC. The full variable domain, rest sourced from reference TRBV18 and TRBJ2-7, is NAGVMQNPRHLVRRRGQEARLRCSPMKGHSHVYWYRQLPEEGLKFMVYLQKENIIDESGMPKERFSAEFPKEGPSILRIQQVVRGDSAAYFCASSTGTDYEQYFGPGTRLTVT.

The genes are TRBV5-1 and TRBJ1-1, with 10 bases lining up with TRBD1. Germline CDR1 is SGHRS and CDR2 is YFSETQ. CDR3 length: 19 amino acids. V trimming: 4 bases; J trimming: 0 bases; junction bases outside the gene matches: 15. The CDR3 nucleotides read TGCGCCAGCAGCGGGGGGACAGGGGAACATCCACTCATGAACACTGAAGCTTTCTTT. This gives the protein CASSGGTGEHPLMNTEAFF.

The chain couples TRBV6-1 to TRBJ1-5; D perhaps matches TRBD1 (5 bases). The V end lost 0 bases, the J end lost 10 bases, and 13 bases lay between the germline ends. CDR1 and CDR2 from the germline V gene are MNHNS and SASEGT. CDR3 length: 14 amino acids. CDR3 nucleotides: TGTGCCAGCAGTGAAGCGGCATGGGGGTCTCCCCAGCATTTT. Its protein is CASSEAAWGSPQHF.

The chain combines TRBV4-1 with TRBJ2-2; D is undetermined. Trimming took 2 bases from V and 6 from J, leaving 13 bases between them. The CDR3 length is 15 residues. The germline V gene has CDR1 MGHRA and CDR2 YSYEKL. For the CDR3, the DNA is TGCGCCAGCAGCCAACCCCTGAGGCAGGCCGGGGAGCTGTTTTTT. As protein: CASSQPLRQAGELFF.

The rearrangement joins TRBV25-1 to TRBJ1-1; the D gene is possibly TRBD1 (5 bases). The germline gives CDR1 MGHDK, CDR2 SYGVNS. V was clipped by 2 bases and J by 0 bases, with 7 bases between them. The CDR3 length is 14 residues. This chain's CDR3 is CASSEIGVNTEAFF. The CDR3 region has the DNA TGTGCCAGCAGTGAAATAGGGGTGAACACTGAAGCTTTCTTT.

V gene TRBV28 combines with J gene TRBJ1-1; D is undetermined. Germline CDR1 MDHEN, CDR2 SYDVKM. V was shortened by 3 bases and J by 2 bases, with 10 bases between the two germline ends. This CDR3 is 14 amino acids long. The CDR3 region is CASSFEETNTEAFF. The CDR3 bases are TGTGCCAGCAGTTTCGAAGAGACTAACACTGAAGCTTTCTTT.